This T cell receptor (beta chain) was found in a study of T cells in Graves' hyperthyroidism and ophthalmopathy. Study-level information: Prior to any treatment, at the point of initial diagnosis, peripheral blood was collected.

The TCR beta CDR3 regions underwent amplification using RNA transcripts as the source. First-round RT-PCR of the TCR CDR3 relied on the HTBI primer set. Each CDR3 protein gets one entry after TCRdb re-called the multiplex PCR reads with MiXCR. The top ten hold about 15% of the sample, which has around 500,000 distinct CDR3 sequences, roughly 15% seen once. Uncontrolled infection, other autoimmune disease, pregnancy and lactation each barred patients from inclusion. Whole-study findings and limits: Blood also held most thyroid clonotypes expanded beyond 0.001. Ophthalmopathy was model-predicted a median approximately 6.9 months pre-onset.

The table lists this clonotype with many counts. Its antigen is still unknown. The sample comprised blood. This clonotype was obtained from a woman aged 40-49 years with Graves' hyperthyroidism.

CDR3 coding DNA: TGCGCCAGCAGCTTAGGCGTTGGGAGTCCAGATACGCAGTATTTT. It translates to CASSLGVGSPDTQYF. This rearrangement joins TRBV5-1 to TRBJ2-3, with D perhaps matching TRBD2 (5 bases). Trimming pared 2 bases from V and 4 bases from J, leaving 14 bases between. The CDR3 is 15 residues long. Germline V lookup: CDR1 SGHRS, CDR2 YFSETQ.